The clone carrying this T cell receptor (beta chain) was counted many times. Its specificity is unknown. This sample is part of a study of CD8 T cells in ankylosing spondylitis. TCRdb recomputed calls from the 5' RACE reads with MiXCR, one row per CDR3 protein. The sample yields roughly 230,000 distinct CDR3 sequences, about 10% seen once. Whole-study findings and limits: Characteristic, it appeared, of ankylosing spondylitis blood was a TCR beta motif of roughly 8 highly homologous variants.

Germline CDR1 reads SGHRS; CDR2 reads YFSETQ. V was cut by 2 bases and J by 0 bases, with 5 bases left in between. The CDR3 covers 13 residues. This receptor was obtained from a male donor with ankylosing spondylitis or in good health (not recorded which). The chain joins TRBV5-1 to TRBJ1-1; D is undetermined. Sequenced input: blood, either unsorted or a sorted T cell fraction (not recorded which). The CDR3 DNA reads TGCGCCAGCAGCTTAAATATGAACACTGAAGCTTTCTTT. Its protein product is CASSLNMNTEAFF.